Listed below are T cell receptor beta chains from one sample, sequenced in a study of T-cell memory formation after mild COVID-19. TCRdb called the 5' RACE reads again in MiXCR, with one record for every CDR3 protein. The data show hundreds of thousands of distinct CDR3 sequences, with 17% seen just once and about 7.5% held by the top ten. Material: PBMCs or a T cell subset sorted from them (not recorded which). The receptors were gathered from an adult woman who had mild COVID-19 (a few samples of this study predate the infection). Cell type and time point are not known. Each CDR3 is given without its conserved first and last residue. Each record gives: V gene, J gene, D gene, CDR3 protein. D genes are given only for firm matches.

>TRBV12-3/TRBV12-4|TRBJ1-1|.
ASTPGSVGDTEAF
>TRBV7-9|TRBJ2-3|TRBD2
ASSSGLGFTDTQY
>TRBV11-2|TRBJ2-1|TRBD2
ASSLLAGSHNEQF
>TRBV7-2|TRBJ1-1|.
ASSSQGATEAF
>TRBV5-5|TRBJ2-3|TRBD1
ASRRGAGGDSRADTQY
>TRBV2|TRBJ2-1|.
ATRRDSYNEQF
>TRBV5-5|TRBJ1-4|.
ASSLGQPATNEKLF
>TRBV20-1|TRBJ1-1|.
SARSTNRVNTEAF
>TRBV3-1|TRBJ1-2|.
ASSQVVGQGYT
>TRBV4-1|TRBJ2-2|TRBD2
ASSPVTSGVGRVGELF
>TRBV7-2|TRBJ2-1|.
ASRWGSSDEQF
>TRBV6-2/TRBV6-3|TRBJ2-7|TRBD1
ASSFNTGASYEQY
>TRBV7-2|TRBJ1-1|TRBD1
ASSQTGVTEAF
>TRBV25-1|TRBJ2-7|.
AIPTVGEQY
>TRBV18|TRBJ1-1|.
ASSPKQFTEAF
>TRBV19|TRBJ1-2|.
ASSIHQAVYGYT
>TRBV7-9|TRBJ2-1|.
ASSLRERSGNEQF
>TRBV15|TRBJ2-7|.
ATSREASRNEQY
>TRBV9|TRBJ2-2|.
ASSALEGGLIGELF
>TRBV6-5|TRBJ1-2|.
ASSYNRKTYGYT
>TRBV5-1|TRBJ2-7|TRBD1
ASSQRTGYEQY
>TRBV12-3/TRBV12-4|TRBJ2-5|TRBD1
ASSPGDRGRETQY
>TRBV12-3/TRBV12-4|TRBJ1-2|TRBD1
ASSPRQGVAYGYT
>TRBV5-1|TRBJ1-1|TRBD1
ASSSVLTGERTEAF
>TRBV7-9|TRBJ1-1|.
ASSLGGRGNTEAF
>TRBV5-1|TRBJ1-5|.
ASRDQDNQPQH
>TRBV25-1|TRBJ2-1|.
ASSESPGREDYNEQF
>TRBV6-2/TRBV6-3|TRBJ2-1|.
ASQDLLTDYNEQF
>TRBV9|TRBJ1-5|.
ASSQDSGNQPQH
>TRBV12-3/TRBV12-4|TRBJ1-3|.
ASSPNEYTIY
>TRBV5-5|TRBJ2-7|.
ASSLVGPPRTYEQY
>TRBV5-6|TRBJ2-1|.
ASSLFGSSNEQF
>TRBV9|TRBJ2-3|TRBD2
ASSVGGLAGPDTQY
>TRBV20-1|TRBJ2-1|TRBD2
SAGVLAGFYNEQF
>TRBV5-1|TRBJ2-7|TRBD1
ASSSRLQGYEQY
>TRBV7-9|TRBJ1-1|.
ASSLGTTRNTEAF
>TRBV3-1|TRBJ2-7|TRBD2
ASSPTSGRKSEQY
>TRBV11-2|TRBJ1-1|.
ASSSLDRRNTEAF
>TRBV27|TRBJ1-5|.
ASMPGRSNQPQH
>TRBV29-1|TRBJ2-3|.
SVEPSRDTQY
>TRBV5-1|TRBJ2-1|.
ASAVGQTYNEQF
>TRBV7-9|TRBJ2-7|.
ASRKGTYEQY
>TRBV20-1|TRBJ2-1|.
SARRDRSNEQF
>TRBV12-3/TRBV12-4|TRBJ1-1|.
ASSFAEAEAF
>TRBV20-1|TRBJ1-1|.
SAREGERTEAF
>TRBV6-2/TRBV6-3|TRBJ2-5|.
ASRPDWQETQY
>TRBV12-3/TRBV12-4|TRBJ1-2|.
ASSPTGGDNYGYT
>TRBV9|TRBJ1-5|.
ASSVSPYSNQPQH
>TRBV4-1|TRBJ2-4|TRBD1
ASSLRQGRENIQY
>TRBV4-2|TRBJ2-3|TRBD2
ASSQGDTSGGSTDTQY